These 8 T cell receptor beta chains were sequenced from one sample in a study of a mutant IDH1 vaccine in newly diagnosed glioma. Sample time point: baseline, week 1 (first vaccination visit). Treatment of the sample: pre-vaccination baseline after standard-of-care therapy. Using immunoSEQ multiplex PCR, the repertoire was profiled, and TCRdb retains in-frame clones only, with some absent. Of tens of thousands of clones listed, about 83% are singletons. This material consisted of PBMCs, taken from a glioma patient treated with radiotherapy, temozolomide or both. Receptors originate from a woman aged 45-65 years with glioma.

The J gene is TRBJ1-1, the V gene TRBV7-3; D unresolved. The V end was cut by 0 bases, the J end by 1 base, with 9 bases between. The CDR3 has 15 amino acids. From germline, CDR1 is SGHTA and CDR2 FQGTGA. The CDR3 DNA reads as TGTGCCAGCAGCTTAACATCAGTAACGAACACTGAAGCTTTCTTT. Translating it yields CASSLTSVTNTEAFF.

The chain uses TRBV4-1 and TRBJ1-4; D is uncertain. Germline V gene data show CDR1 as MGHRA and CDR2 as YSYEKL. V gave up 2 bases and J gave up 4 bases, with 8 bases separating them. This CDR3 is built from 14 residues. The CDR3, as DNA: TGCGCCAGCAGCCAACGGGGATTTAATGAAAAACTGTTTTTT. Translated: CASSQRGFNEKLFF.

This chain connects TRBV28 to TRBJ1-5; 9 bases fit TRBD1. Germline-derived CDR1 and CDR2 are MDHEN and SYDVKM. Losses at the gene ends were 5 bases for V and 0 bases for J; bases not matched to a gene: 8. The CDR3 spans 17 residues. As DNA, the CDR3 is TGTGCCAGCAGTAGATGGACAGGGGATATTAGCAATCAGCCCCAGCATTTT. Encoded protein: CASSRWTGDISNQPQHF.

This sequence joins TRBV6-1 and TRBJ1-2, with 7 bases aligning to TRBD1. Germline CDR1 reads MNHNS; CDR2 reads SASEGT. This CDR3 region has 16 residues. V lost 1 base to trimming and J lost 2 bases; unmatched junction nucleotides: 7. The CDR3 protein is CASSEDGTVLNYGYTF. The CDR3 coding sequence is TGTGCCAGCAGTGAAGACGGGACAGTGTTAAACTATGGCTACACCTTC.

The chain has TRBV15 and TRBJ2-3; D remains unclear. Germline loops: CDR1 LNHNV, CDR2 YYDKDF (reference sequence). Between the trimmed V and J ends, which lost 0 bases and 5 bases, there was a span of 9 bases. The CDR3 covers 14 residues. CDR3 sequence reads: CATSRDGYGDTQYF. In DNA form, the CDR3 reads TGTGCCACCAGCAGAGATGGTTACGGAGATACGCAGTATTTT.

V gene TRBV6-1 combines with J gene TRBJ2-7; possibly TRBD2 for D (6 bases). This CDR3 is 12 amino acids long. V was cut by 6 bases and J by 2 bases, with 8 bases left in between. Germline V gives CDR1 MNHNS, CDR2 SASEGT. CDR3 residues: CASSAGPYEQYF. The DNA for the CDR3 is TGTGCCAGCAGCGCGGGACCCTACGAGCAGTACTTC.

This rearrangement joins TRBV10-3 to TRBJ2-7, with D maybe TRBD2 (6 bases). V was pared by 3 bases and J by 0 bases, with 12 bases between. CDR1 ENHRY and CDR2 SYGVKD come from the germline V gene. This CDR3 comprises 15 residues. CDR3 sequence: CAISEALGGSYEQYF. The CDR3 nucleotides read TGTGCCATCAGTGAAGCCCTGGGAGGCTCCTACGAGCAGTACTTC.

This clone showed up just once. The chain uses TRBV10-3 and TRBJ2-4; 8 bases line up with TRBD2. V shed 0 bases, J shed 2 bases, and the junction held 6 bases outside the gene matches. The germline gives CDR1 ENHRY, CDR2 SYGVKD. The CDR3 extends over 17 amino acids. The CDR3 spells CAISESGPSGPKNIQYF. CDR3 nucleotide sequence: TGTGCCATCAGTGAGTCGGGCCCTAGCGGGCCCAAAAACATTCAGTACTTC.